These 11 T cell receptor beta chains came from one sample sequenced in a study of T cell responses to AZD1222 COVID-19 vaccine. TCRdb's table, derived via immunoSEQ multiplex PCR, lists solely in-frame clones and lacks some. The sample consists of 100,000 to 150,000 clones, 85% of them appearing once. The material sequenced was peripheral blood, taken 28 days after the second dose of the MenACWY control vaccine. These receptors came from an adult who received the MenACWY meningococcal vaccine as a control.

This chain joins TRBV7-2 and TRBJ2-5; D possibly matches TRBD1 or TRBD2 (5 bases each). With 1 base removed from V and 5 bases from J, the gap between germline ends came to 11 bases. The length of the CDR3 is 14 residues. Germline loops: CDR1 SGHTA, CDR2 FQGNSA. CDR3 coding DNA: TGTGCCAGCAGCTTAGGGGGGAGCTTCGAGACCCAGTACTTC. Translated: CASSLGGSFETQYF.

This clone was picked up a small number of times. The rearrangement joins TRBV3-1 (or the pseudogene TRBV3-2) to TRBJ2-4, with a weak D call TRBD2 (5 bases). Germline values: CDR1 LGHDT, CDR2 YNNKEL (reference sequence). The length of the CDR3 is 17 residues. Trimming removed 7 bases at V and 1 base at J, with 20 bases between. CDR3 nucleotide sequence: TGTGCCAGCAAGGGCCCAGCGGATGGTAAGGCCAAAAACATTCAGTACTTC. Translated, it gives CASKGPADGKAKNIQYF.

The genes are TRBV27 and TRBJ2-7; D possibly matches TRBD1 or TRBD2 (5 bases each). Trimming shortened V by 6 bases and J by 5 bases, and 23 bases separated the two germline ends. Germline CDR1 and CDR2: MNHEY and SMNVEV (reference sequence). The CDR3 contains 16 residues. CDR3 region: CASSLSQAERQNEQYF. The CDR3 nucleotides are TGTGCCAGCAGCCTAAGCCAAGCGGAGCGACAGAACGAGCAGTACTTC.

The CDR3 bases are TGCAGCGGGCGATTGCTAGCGGGGGGTCTGAGCACAGATACGCAGTATTTT. Its protein is CSGRLLAGGLSTDTQYF. The gene calls are TRBV29-1 and TRBJ2-3, with 11 bases fitting TRBD2. Per the germline V gene, CDR1 is SQVTM and CDR2 is ANQGSEA. The CDR3 contains 17 residues. The V and J ends lost 7 bases and 0 bases, in that order; junction bases with no gene match: 12.

This sequence joins TRBV28 and TRBJ1-2; D possibly corresponds to TRBD1 (5 bases). V was shortened by 3 bases and J by 4 bases, with 9 bases between the two germline ends. Germline V gives CDR1 MDHEN, CDR2 SYDVKM. This CDR3 is 13 amino acids long. The CDR3 DNA is TGTGCCAGCAGTTTGGGACGCGGCTATGGCTACACCTTC. Amino acid sequence: CASSLGRGYGYTF.

CDR3 residues: CATSSPRQGENQPQHF. Written as DNA, the CDR3 is TGTGCCACCAGCAGCCCCAGACAGGGGGAAAATCAGCCCCAGCATTTT. The chain couples TRBV15 to TRBJ1-5; 9 nucleotides match TRBD1. CDR1 and CDR2 from the germline V gene are LNHNV and YYDKDF (reference sequence). The CDR3 consists of 16 residues. J was trimmed by 4 bases and V by 3 bases; bases with no gene match: 7.

This chain connects TRBV6-5 to TRBJ1-1; 7 positions agree with TRBD1. Trimming cost V 4 bases and J 4 bases; bases outside gene matches: 6. The CDR3 is 14 residues long. Germline V gene lookup returns CDR1 MNHEY and CDR2 SVGAGI. CDR3 nucleotides: TGTGCCAGCAGTTCAACAGGGGCCGGCACTGAAGCTTTCTTT. It codes for CASSSTGAGTEAFF.

The chain employs TRBV6-5 and TRBJ2-5; D is unresolved. Germline V gene lookup returns CDR1 MNHEY and CDR2 SVGAGI. This CDR3 contains 13 residues. Trimming left V 7 bases short and J 5 bases short, with 14 bases between. The CDR3 spells CASINTNRETQYF. The CDR3 nucleotides are TGTGCCAGCATCAACACGAATAGGGAGACCCAGTACTTC.

CDR3 nucleotides: TGTGCCAGCAGCCCTCGGGGCGGGAACACTGAAGCTTTCTTT. It encodes CASSPRGGNTEAFF. V gene TRBV7-9 combines with J gene TRBJ1-1, with D tentatively TRBD1 (5 bases). The CDR3 loop spans 14 amino acids. V was shortened by 5 bases and J by 1 base, with 11 bases between the two germline ends. Germline-derived CDR1 and CDR2 are SEHNR and FQNEAQ (reference sequence). Complete variable domain (other parts from reference TRBV7-9 and TRBJ1-1): DTGVSQNPRHKITKRGQNVTFRCDPISEHNRLYWYRQTLGQGPEFLTYFQNEAQLEKSRLLSDRFSAERPKGSFSTLEIQRTEQGDSAMYLCASSPRGGNTEAFFGQGTRLTVV.

The V and J genes are TRBV7-2 and TRBJ2-1; 14 bases are a match to TRBD2. The CDR3 runs 19 residues. Germline lookup yields CDR1 SGHTA and CDR2 FQGNSA. V trimming: 6 bases; J trimming: 2 bases; junction bases outside the gene matches: 12. Here the CDR3 reads CASSSTPGLAGAPYNEQFF. The CDR3 bases are TGTGCCAGCAGTTCGACGCCGGGACTAGCGGGAGCCCCCTACAATGAGCAGTTCTTC.

The chain recombines TRBV19 with TRBJ2-2, with TRBD1 matching over 8 bases. The germline V gene has CDR1 LNHDA and CDR2 SQIVND (reference sequence). The CDR3 sequence is 16 residues long. J lost 1 base, V lost 7 bases, and 8 bases had no gene match. The CDR3 nucleotides read TGTGCCAGTACCCCCTCAGGGGGCCTGAACACCGGGGAGCTGTTTTTT. It yields the protein CASTPSGGLNTGELFF.